This TCR beta chain was observed in a study of cytomegalovirus exposure and HLA in healthy donors. Findings and caveats of the study: HLA-A and HLA-B allele assignments for most subjects were reportedly predicted accurately using TCR beta sequences.

PCR used 60 Vbeta primers and 13 Jbeta primers. Sequencing used immunoSEQ multiplex PCR; TCRdb keeps in-frame clones, though not all of them. This repertoire shows some 180,000 clones, more than 60% found once; its top ten account for roughly 3.7%. Of note for this clone: What it recognizes is unknown.

The sequence was obtained from an older woman in good health and CMV-seropositive. Material for sequencing was PBMCs.

The CDR3 coding sequence is TGTGCCAGCAGCCAAGTAGCCACAGGGTTGGGTAGCAATCAGCCCCAGCATTTT. This gives the protein CASSQVATGLGSNQPQHF. This chain connects TRBV4-2 to TRBJ1-5; tentatively, D is TRBD1 (6 bases). Germline V gene sequence: CDR1 LGHNA, CDR2 YNFKEQ. There are 18 residues in the CDR3. V lost 1 base and J lost 0, with 16 bases in between.